These 8 T cell receptor beta chains were all obtained from the same sample, sequenced in a study of CD8 T cells in ankylosing spondylitis (dated by TCRdb to between 2016 and 2019). Library construction relied on 5' RACE. The listed sequencing device is Illumina HiSeq 2500. TCRdb itself trimmed the public reads at Q25 with fastp, ran MiXCR and retained productive beta chains. Identical CDR3 proteins give one entry, which carries the most common genes and DNA. For this sample there are 250,000 or so distinct CDR3 sequences; over 15% appear just once. The top ten clones comprise around a third of the sample. Source material: blood, either unsorted or a sorted T cell fraction (not recorded which). The receptors originated from a male donor with ankylosing spondylitis or in good health (not recorded which).

The chain employs TRBV4-1 and TRBJ2-2; 10 bases fit TRBD2. J gave up 4 bases and V 4 bases, and 6 bases lay outside the gene matches. CDR3 length: 16 residues. The germline V gene encodes CDR1 MGHRA and CDR2 YSYEKL. In DNA, the CDR3 is TGCGCCAGCAGCCCAGCGGGAGGGCCGATCACCGGGGAGCTGTTTTTT. It encodes CASSPAGGPITGELFF.

This clonotype occurred a few times. The chain is built from TRBV4-1 and TRBJ1-5, with D perhaps TRBD1 (6 bases). Per germline, CDR1 MGHRA and CDR2 YSYEKL. V was trimmed by 1 base and J by 7 bases, leaving 14 bases between them. The CDR3 is 15 amino acids. CDR3 sequence reads: CASSQVQGGDQPQHF. The CDR3 DNA sequence: TGCGCCAGCAGCCAAGTACAGGGAGGGGACCAGCCCCAGCATTTT.

This clonotype has only a few counts. V and J are TRBV4-2 and TRBJ2-3; a weak D match, TRBD2 (6 bases). Trimming pared 0 bases from V and 4 bases from J, leaving 14 bases between. The CDR3 is 16 amino acids. Germline V CDR1 and CDR2: LGHNA, YNFKEQ. The CDR3 nucleotides read TGTGCCAGCAGCCAAGATCTTGGGCTAGCGCCAGATACGCAGTATTTT. It encodes CASSQDLGLAPDTQYF.

This clonotype was seen a few times. The V gene is TRBV10-3, the J gene TRBJ1-4, with a tentative D call TRBD1 (6 bases). The CDR3 runs 16 residues. Trimming shortened V by 2 bases and J by 5 bases, and 15 bases separated the two germline ends. Germline CDR1 ENHRY, CDR2 SYGVKD. The CDR3 loop reads CAISEAEQGLNEKLFF. The CDR3 coding sequence is TGTGCCATCAGTGAGGCTGAACAGGGACTGAATGAAAAACTGTTTTTT.

The chain couples TRBV20-1 to TRBJ2-5; no clear D. Germline V gene sequence: CDR1 DFQATT, CDR2 SNEGSKA (reference sequence). This CDR3 has 14 amino acids. V shed 3 bases and J shed 0 bases, with 11 bases lying between them. This chain's CDR3 is CSARERSYQETQYF. CDR3 DNA: TGCAGTGCTAGGGAGCGCTCGTACCAAGAGACCCAGTACTTC.

The chain couples TRBV7-6 to TRBJ2-1; 12 bases line up with TRBD2. The V segment lost 1 base and the J segment 0 bases; nucleotides outside the gene matches: 7. This CDR3 region has 19 residues. Germline assignment: CDR1 SGHVS and CDR2 FNYEAQ. CDR3 protein: CASSLGTSGNEGSYNEQFF. CDR3 bases: TGTGCCAGCAGCTTAGGGACTAGCGGGAATGAGGGCTCCTACAATGAGCAGTTCTTC. The complete variable domain, with remaining parts taken from reference TRBV7-6 and TRBJ2-1, reads GAGVSQSPRYKVTKRGQDVALRCDPISGHVSLYWYRQALGQGPEFLTYFNYEAQQDKSGLPNDRFSAERPEGSISTLTIQRTEQRDSAMYRCASSLGTSGNEGSYNEQFFGPGTRLTVL.

V and J are TRBV11-3 and TRBJ2-7; TRBD1 matches at 11 bases. The CDR3 consists of 17 residues. Germline values: CDR1 SGHNT, CDR2 YENEEA. The J segment lost 6 bases and the V segment lost 0 bases, leaving 10 bases of the junction unmatched. In nucleotides, the CDR3 is TGTGCCAGCAGCTTAGAAGGGGGACAGGGGGTTTGTTGCGAGCAGTACTTC. It yields the protein CASSLEGGQGVCCEQYF.

This clonotype was counted between two and nine times. The rearrangement joins TRBV7-9 to TRBJ2-1; 12 bases are shared with TRBD2. Germline lookup yields CDR1 SEHNR and CDR2 FQNEAQ (reference sequence). The CDR3 consists of 15 residues. V gave up 7 bases and J gave up 8 bases; unmatched junction bases: 9. The CDR3 reads CASTLWGLAGDEQFF. The CDR3, as DNA: TGTGCCAGCACCCTTTGGGGACTAGCGGGCGATGAGCAGTTCTTC. Full variable domain (missing parts from reference TRBV7-9 and TRBJ2-1): DTGVSQNPRHKITKRGQNVTFRCDPISEHNRLYWYRQTLGQGPEFLTYFQNEAQLEKSRLLSDRFSAERPKGSFSTLEIQRTEQGDSAMYLCASTLWGLAGDEQFFGPGTRLTVL.